This T cell receptor (beta chain) was captured in a study of T cell responses to AZD1222 COVID-19 vaccine. Generated by immunoSEQ multiplex PCR, the TCRdb table keeps only in-frame clones and is missing some. This sample has about 170,000 clones, with 80% to 90% found just once. Study-wide results and limits: AZD1222 recipients seropositive at baseline numbered only 5 to 7.

About this clone: The antigen is not known.

Per germline, CDR1 LNHDA and CDR2 SQIVND (reference sequence). The CDR3 consists of 15 residues. The junction had 5 bases not matched to a gene; V was cut back by 7 bases and J by 0 bases. The chain joins TRBV19 to TRBJ2-2; 7 bases are shared with TRBD1. This clonotype originated in an adult in good health. The specimen was peripheral blood, collected on day 0 of AZD1222 vaccination. The CDR3 sequence is CASNNRGTNTGELFF. The DNA of the CDR3 is TGTGCCAGTAATAACAGGGGTACGAACACCGGGGAGCTGTTTTTT.